The 21 T cell receptor beta chains in this list originate from one sample, sequenced in a study of cytomegalovirus exposure and HLA in healthy donors. The primer mix had 60 Vbeta and 13 Jbeta primers. Data came from immunoSEQ multiplex PCR; TCRdb stores just in-frame clones and leaves some out. The data contain some 180,000 clones, 85% of them seen just once; the ten biggest clones take up just over 2.5%. The source material was PBMCs. The receptors derive from a man aged 30-40 years in good health and CMV-seropositive.

The rearrangement uses TRBV6-4 and TRBJ2-1; a possible D gene is TRBD2 (6 bases). Trimming removed 4 bases from V and 9 bases from J, with 13 bases in between. This CDR3 contains 13 residues. Per the germline V gene, CDR1 is MRHNA and CDR2 is SNTAGT. DNA for the CDR3: TGTGCCAGCAGTGGGGGGGAGTCCGGTGAGCAGTTCTTC. As protein: CASSGGESGEQFF.

This clone was recorded a few times. The chain combines TRBV5-6 with TRBJ2-7, with D perhaps TRBD2 (5 bases). CDR3 size: 13 residues. V was trimmed by 1 base and J by 5 bases, leaving 10 bases between them. CDR1 and CDR2 (germline): SGHDT, YYEEEE. This CDR3 reads CASSLPPGDEQYF. Here the CDR3 DNA reads TGTGCCAGCAGCTTGCCCCCCGGGGACGAGCAGTACTTC.

J is TRBJ2-2 and V is TRBV5-4, with D possibly matching TRBD1 (5 bases). The CDR3 length is 13 residues. CDR1 is SGHNT and CDR2 is YYREEE in the germline V gene (reference sequence). V was trimmed by 2 bases and J by 6 bases, leaving 8 bases between them. The CDR3 protein is CASSLVGAGELFF. CDR3 sequence (DNA): TGTGCCAGCAGCTTAGTAGGGGCCGGGGAGCTGTTTTTT.

The genes are TRBV5-8 and TRBJ2-7, with 8 positions matching TRBD2. With 0 bases clipped from V and 2 bases from J, the junction kept 4 bases outside the gene matches. CDR3 size: 15 residues. Germline-derived CDR1 and CDR2 are SGHTS and YDEGEE. CDR3 sequence reads: CASSLVVREAYEQYV. CDR3 bases: TGTGCCAGCAGCTTGGTCGTGCGGGAGGCCTACGAGCAGTACGTC.

J is TRBJ2-3 and V is TRBV7-2, with 13 bases fitting TRBD2. The CDR3 runs 18 residues. Germline trimming cut 5 bases from V and 0 bases from J; bases unmatched to any gene: 8. From germline, CDR1 is SGHTA and CDR2 FQGNSA. The CDR3 DNA is TGTGCCAGCAGCCGAGGGACTAGCGGGGACTCTAGCACAGATACGCAGTATTTT. It encodes CASSRGTSGDSSTDTQYF.

The chain employs TRBV7-3 and TRBJ2-1; 8 bases match TRBD2. CDR1 is SGHTA and CDR2 is FQGTGA in the germline V gene. Losses at the gene ends were 2 bases for V and 7 bases for J; bases not matched to a gene: 10. The CDR3 is 16 residues long. CDR3 nucleotide sequence: TGTGCCAGCAGCTTAGCCGGGACTAGTTCTGGGAATGAGCAGTTCTTC. Translating gives CASSLAGTSSGNEQFF.

The J gene is TRBJ2-7, the V gene TRBV4-1; D remains ambiguous. In germline, CDR1 is MGHRA, CDR2 YSYEKL. CDR3 length equals 15 residues. Between the trimmed V and J ends, which lost 1 base and 0 bases, there was a span of 10 bases. The CDR3 region has the DNA TGCGCCAGCAGCCAAGCGGCAGGATTCTCCTACGAGCAGTACTTC. Its protein product is CASSQAAGFSYEQYF.

The chain uses TRBV11-2 and TRBJ2-3; 11 nucleotides line up with TRBD2. This CDR3 has 17 amino acids. Germline assignment: CDR1 SGHAT and CDR2 FQNNGV. The trim removed 5 bases at V and 7 bases at J, leaving 14 bases unmatched. The CDR3 DNA reads TGTGCCAGCAGCCTCCGGGGTAGCGGGAGGGCCCGTCATACGCAGTATTTT. Amino acid sequence: CASSLRGSGRARHTQYF. Full variable domain (remainder filled in from reference TRBV11-2 and TRBJ2-3): EAGVAQSPRYKIIEKRQSVAFWCNPISGHATLYWYQQILGQGPKLLIQFQNNGVVDDSQLPKDRFSAERLKGVDSTLKIQPAKLEDSAVYLCASSLRGSGRARHTQYFGPGTRLTVL.

The rearrangement links TRBV15 to TRBJ2-1; 8 bases are a match to TRBD2. The CDR3 runs 15 residues. V gave up 1 base and J gave up 8 bases; unmatched junction bases: 7. Germline V gene data show CDR1 as LNHNV and CDR2 as YYDKDF (reference sequence). The CDR3 sequence: CATSRASGGLDEQFF. CDR3 DNA sequence: TGTGCCACCAGCAGAGCGAGCGGGGGCCTCGATGAGCAGTTCTTC.

The chain has TRBV5-8 and TRBJ1-2; 8 bases line up with TRBD1. The V gene's germline CDR1 is SGHTS and CDR2 YDEGEE. The CDR3 contains 17 residues. The V gene end was trimmed by 0 bases and the J gene end by 3 bases; junction bases not matched to a gene: 10. For the CDR3, the DNA is TGTGCCAGCAGCTTGGGGACAGGGCGGCTGGTAGACTATGGCTACACCTTC. Protein: CASSLGTGRLVDYGYTF. Filled out from reference TRBV5-8 and TRBJ1-2, the complete variable domain reads EAGVTQSPTHLIKTRGQQATLRCSPISGHTSVYWYQQALGLGLQFLLWYDEGEERNRGNFPPRFSGRQFPNYSSELNVNALELEDSALYLCASSLGTGRLVDYGYTFGSGTRLTVV.

The chain combines TRBV19 with TRBJ2-1; D is possibly TRBD2 (6 bases). Germline CDR1 is LNHDA and CDR2 is SQIVND (reference sequence). V lost 8 bases, J lost 12 bases, and 23 bases lay in between. This CDR3 comprises 14 residues. CDR3: CASDRFAGGLGQFF. CDR3 DNA sequence: TGTGCCAGTGACCGTTTTGCCGGGGGACTGGGGCAGTTCTTC.

The rearrangement joins TRBV30 to TRBJ2-7, with D possibly being TRBD1 (5 bases). Germline CDR1 GTSNPN, CDR2 SVGIG (reference sequence). The CDR3 is 12 amino acids. V was shortened by 5 bases and J by 4 bases, with 12 bases between the two germline ends. Here the CDR3 reads CAWAGQIYEQYF. CDR3 nucleotides: TGTGCCTGGGCAGGGCAGATTTACGAGCAGTACTTC. The variable domain in full, with the rest retrieved from reference TRBV30 and TRBJ2-7, is SQTIHQWPATLVQPVGSPLSLECTVEGTSNPNLYWYRQAAGRGLQLLFYSVGIGQISSEVPQNLSASRPQDRQFILSSKKLLLSDSGFYLCAWAGQIYEQYFGPGTRLTVT.

The table lists this clone with a count of one. The chain combines TRBV18 with TRBJ2-7; 7 bases fit TRBD1. Germline V lookup: CDR1 KGHSH, CDR2 LQKENI. The ends lost 2 bases at V and 3 bases at J; junction bases unmatched: 4. This CDR3 is 14 amino acids long. CDR3 sequence (DNA): TGTGCCAGCTCACCATTGGGACAGCACTACGAGCAGTACTTC. Amino acids: CASSPLGQHYEQYF.

V is TRBV27 and J is TRBJ2-3, with 7 positions matching TRBD1. CDR3 length: 15 residues. From germline, CDR1 is MNHEY and CDR2 SMNVEV (reference sequence). J gave up 5 bases and V 5 bases, and 10 bases lay outside the gene matches. CDR3: CASSLFTGARDTQYF. CDR3 nucleotides: TGTGCCAGCAGTCTATTTACAGGGGCTCGAGATACGCAGTATTTT.

The chain couples TRBV27 to TRBJ2-2; TRBD2 matches 7 bases. Trimming cost V 4 bases and J 7 bases; bases outside gene matches: 6. The CDR3 runs to 14 residues. CDR1 is MNHEY and CDR2 is SMNVEV in the germline V gene (reference sequence). DNA for the CDR3: TGTGCCAGCAGTTACAGACTAGCCGGCGGGGAGCTGTTTTTT. This gives the protein CASSYRLAGGELFF.

The CDR3 region is CASSKDRAYGYTF. The CDR3, as DNA: TGTGCCAGTAGTAAGGACAGAGCCTATGGCTACACCTTC. The rearrangement joins TRBV19 to TRBJ1-2; D is possibly TRBD1 (6 bases). Trimming pared 4 bases from V and 4 bases from J, leaving 10 bases between. The CDR3 length is 13 residues. CDR1 LNHDA and CDR2 SQIVND come from the germline V gene (reference sequence).

This clone was observed a single time. The gene calls are TRBV19 and TRBJ2-7, with 7 positions matching TRBD1. V was clipped by 9 bases and J by 2 bases; unmatched bases: 4. Looked up from germline, CDR1 is LNHDA and CDR2 is SQIVND (reference sequence). This CDR3 is 12 amino acids long. This CDR3 is CASRQGPYEQYF. CDR3 in DNA: TGTGCCAGCAGACAGGGCCCCTACGAGCAGTACTTC.

The chain is built from TRBV14 and TRBJ2-2; D not resolved. The CDR3 runs to 17 residues. Per germline, CDR1 SGHDN and CDR2 FVKESK. Trimming shortened V by 2 bases and J by 6 bases, and 19 bases separated the two germline ends. CDR3 sequence reads: CASSQLGMSELAGELFF. CDR3 nucleotide sequence: TGTGCCAGCAGCCAACTGGGTATGAGCGAACTGGCCGGGGAGCTGTTTTTT. Drawing the rest from reference TRBV14 and TRBJ2-2, the complete variable domain is EAGVTQFPSHSVIEKGQTVTLRCDPISGHDNLYWYRRVMGKEIKFLLHFVKESKQDESGMPNNRFLAERTGGTYSTLKVQPAELEDSGVYFCASSQLGMSELAGELFFGEGSRLTVL.

V gene TRBV5-4 combines with J gene TRBJ2-3, with D perhaps matching TRBD1 (6 bases). V was shortened by 6 bases and J by 2 bases, with 16 bases between the two germline ends. CDR3 length equals 15 residues. The V gene's germline CDR1 is SGHNT and CDR2 YYREEE (reference sequence). The DNA of the CDR3 is TGTGCCAGCAAGGATTCAGGGGCCCCCACAGATACGCAGTATTTT. Its translation: CASKDSGAPTDTQYF.

A few counts support this clone. This CDR3 is CASSQEPSDEQFF. CDR3 in DNA: TGCGCCAGCAGCCAAGAACCCTCAGATGAGCAGTTCTTC. The rearrangement uses TRBV4-1 and TRBJ2-1, with unresolved D. Germline V gene sequence: CDR1 MGHRA, CDR2 YSYEKL. V lost 0 bases, J lost 8 bases, and 8 bases lay in between. There are 13 residues in the CDR3.

V usage is TRBV19 and J usage is TRBJ2-5; a weak D match, TRBD2 (5 bases). Germline V gene lookup returns CDR1 LNHDA and CDR2 SQIVND (reference sequence). The V gene lost 5 bases and the J gene lost 7 bases, with 11 bases spanning the gap. This CDR3 has 12 residues. The CDR3 loop is CASSPGSVTQYF. The CDR3 nucleotides are TGTGCCAGTAGTCCGGGATCTGTGACCCAGTACTTC.